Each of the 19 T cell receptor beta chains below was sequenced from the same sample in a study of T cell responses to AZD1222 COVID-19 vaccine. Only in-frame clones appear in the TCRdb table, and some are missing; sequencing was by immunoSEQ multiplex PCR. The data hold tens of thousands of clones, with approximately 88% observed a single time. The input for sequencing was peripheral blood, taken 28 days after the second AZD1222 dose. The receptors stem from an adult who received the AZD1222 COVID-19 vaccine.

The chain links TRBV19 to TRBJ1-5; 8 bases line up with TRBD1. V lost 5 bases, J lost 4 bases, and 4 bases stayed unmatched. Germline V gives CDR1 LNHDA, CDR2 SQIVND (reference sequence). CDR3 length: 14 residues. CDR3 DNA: TGTGCCAGTAGTTCGGACAGGGTTAATCAGCCCCAGCATTTT. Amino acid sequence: CASSSDRVNQPQHF.

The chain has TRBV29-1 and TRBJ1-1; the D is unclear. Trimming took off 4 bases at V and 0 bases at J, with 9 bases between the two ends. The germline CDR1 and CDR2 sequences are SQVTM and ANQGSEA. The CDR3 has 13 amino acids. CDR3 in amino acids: CSVVPFMNTEAFF. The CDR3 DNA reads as TGCAGCGTTGTTCCGTTCATGAACACTGAAGCTTTCTTT.

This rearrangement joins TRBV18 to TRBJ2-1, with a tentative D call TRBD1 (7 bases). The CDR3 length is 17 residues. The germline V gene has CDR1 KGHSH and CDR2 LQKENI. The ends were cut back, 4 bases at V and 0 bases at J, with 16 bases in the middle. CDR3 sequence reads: CASSLMSGGSSYNEQFF. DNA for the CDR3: TGTGCCAGCTCACTCATGTCAGGGGGGAGCTCCTACAATGAGCAGTTCTTC. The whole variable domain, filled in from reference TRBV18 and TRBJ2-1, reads NAGVMQNPRHLVRRRGQEARLRCSPMKGHSHVYWYRQLPEEGLKFMVYLQKENIIDESGMPKERFSAEFPKEGPSILRIQQVVRGDSAAYFCASSLMSGGSSYNEQFFGPGTRLTVL.

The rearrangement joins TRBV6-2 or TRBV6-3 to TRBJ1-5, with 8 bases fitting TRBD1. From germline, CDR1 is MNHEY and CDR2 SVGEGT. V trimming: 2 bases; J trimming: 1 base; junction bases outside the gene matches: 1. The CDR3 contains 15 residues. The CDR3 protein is CASSYHRGSNQPQHF. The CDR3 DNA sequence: TGTGCCAGCAGTTACCACAGGGGGAGCAATCAGCCCCAGCATTTT.

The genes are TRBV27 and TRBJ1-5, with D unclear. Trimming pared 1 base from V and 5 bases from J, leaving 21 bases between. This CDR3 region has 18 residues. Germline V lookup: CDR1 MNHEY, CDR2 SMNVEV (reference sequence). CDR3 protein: CASSLLRSRNFRDQPQHF. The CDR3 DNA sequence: TGTGCCAGCAGTTTATTGCGAAGCCGGAATTTTCGAGATCAGCCCCAGCATTTT.

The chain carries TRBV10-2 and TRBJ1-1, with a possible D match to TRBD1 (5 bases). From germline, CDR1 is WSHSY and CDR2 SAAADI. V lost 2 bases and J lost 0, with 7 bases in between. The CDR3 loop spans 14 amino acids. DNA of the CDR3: TGCGCCAGCAGTGAGGGACATTTGAACACTGAAGCTTTCTTT. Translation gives CASSEGHLNTEAFF.

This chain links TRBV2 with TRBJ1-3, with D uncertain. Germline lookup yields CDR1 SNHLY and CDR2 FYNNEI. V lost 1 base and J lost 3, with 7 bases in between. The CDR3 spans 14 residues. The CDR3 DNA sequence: TGTGCCAGCAGTGAAGTCGCAGGTGGAAACACCATATATTTT. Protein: CASSEVAGGNTIYF.

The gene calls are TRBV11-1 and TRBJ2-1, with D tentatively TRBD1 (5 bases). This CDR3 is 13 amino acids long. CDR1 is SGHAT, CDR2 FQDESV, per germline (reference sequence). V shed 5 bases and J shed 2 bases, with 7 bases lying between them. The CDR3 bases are TGTGCCAGCAGCCCGGACACCTACAATGAGCAGTTCTTC. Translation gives CASSPDTYNEQFF.

CDR3 amino acids: CASSESTGIKEKLFF. In nucleotides, the CDR3 is TGCGCCAGCAGTGAGTCGACAGGGATTAAGGAAAAACTGTTTTTT. The rearrangement joins TRBV10-1 to TRBJ1-4; 7 positions agree with TRBD1. The CDR3 has 15 residues. Germline CDR1 reads WNHNN; CDR2 reads SYGVQD (reference sequence). Unmatched junction bases numbered 6, after V lost 0 bases and J lost 8 bases.

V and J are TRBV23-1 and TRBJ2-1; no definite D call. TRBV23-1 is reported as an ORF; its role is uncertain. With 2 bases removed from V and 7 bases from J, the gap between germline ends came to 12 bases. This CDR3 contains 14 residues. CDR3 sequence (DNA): TGCGCCAGCAGTCAAACGTTGTGGGGAAATGAGCAGTTCTTC. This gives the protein CASSQTLWGNEQFF.

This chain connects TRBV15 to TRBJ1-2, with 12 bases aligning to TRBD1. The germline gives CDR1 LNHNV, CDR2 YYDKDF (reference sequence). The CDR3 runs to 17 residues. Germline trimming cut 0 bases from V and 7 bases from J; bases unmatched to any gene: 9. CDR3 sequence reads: CATSRETGTGGLGGYTF. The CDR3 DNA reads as TGTGCCACCAGCAGAGAAACCGGGACAGGGGGCCTCGGTGGCTACACCTTC.

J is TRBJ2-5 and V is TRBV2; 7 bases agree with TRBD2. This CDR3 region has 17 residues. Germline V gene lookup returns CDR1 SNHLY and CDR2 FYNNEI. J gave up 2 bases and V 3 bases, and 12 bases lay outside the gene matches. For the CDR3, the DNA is TGTGCCAGCAGTGAGACTAGCTTCGCTCGCCGACAAGAGACCCAGTACTTC. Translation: CASSETSFARRQETQYF.

The CDR3 protein is CASSRTPRDRGNTIYF. The CDR3 nucleotides read TGTGCCAGCAGCCGTACCCCCCGGGACAGGGGAAACACCATATATTTT. The rearrangement joins TRBV9 to TRBJ1-3, with TRBD1 identical over 8 bases. After removal of 4 bases from V and 4 bases from J, the junction contained 10 bases not matched to a gene. The CDR3 totals 16 residues. Germline loops: CDR1 SGDLS, CDR2 YYNGEE.

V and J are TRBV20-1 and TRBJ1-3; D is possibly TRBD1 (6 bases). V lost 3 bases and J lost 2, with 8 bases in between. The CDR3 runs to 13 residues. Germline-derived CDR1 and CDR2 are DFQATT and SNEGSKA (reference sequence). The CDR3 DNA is TGCAGTGCTAGTCGGGGGCCTGGAAACACCATATATTTT. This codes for CSASRGPGNTIYF.

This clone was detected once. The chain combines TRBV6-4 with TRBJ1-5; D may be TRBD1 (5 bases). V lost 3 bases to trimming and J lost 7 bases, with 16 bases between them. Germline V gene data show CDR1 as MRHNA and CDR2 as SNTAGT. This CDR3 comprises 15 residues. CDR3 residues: CASSEGQGAYQPQHF. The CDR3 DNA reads TGTGCCAGCAGTGAAGGCCAGGGTGCCTACCAGCCCCAGCATTTT.

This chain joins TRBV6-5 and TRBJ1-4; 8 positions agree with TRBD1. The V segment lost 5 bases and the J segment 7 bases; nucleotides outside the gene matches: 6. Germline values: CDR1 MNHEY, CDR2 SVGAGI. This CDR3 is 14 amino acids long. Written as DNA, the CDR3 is TGTGCCAGCAGTACAGGGGGTGCGGGTGAAAAACTGTTTTTT. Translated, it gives CASSTGGAGEKLFF.

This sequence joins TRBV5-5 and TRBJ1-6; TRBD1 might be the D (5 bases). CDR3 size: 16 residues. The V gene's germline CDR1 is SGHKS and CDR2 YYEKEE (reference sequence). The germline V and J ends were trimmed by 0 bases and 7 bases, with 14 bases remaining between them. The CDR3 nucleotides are TGTGCCAGCAGCTTGGACTATTGGACAACCAATTCACCCCTCCACTTT. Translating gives CASSLDYWTTNSPLHF.

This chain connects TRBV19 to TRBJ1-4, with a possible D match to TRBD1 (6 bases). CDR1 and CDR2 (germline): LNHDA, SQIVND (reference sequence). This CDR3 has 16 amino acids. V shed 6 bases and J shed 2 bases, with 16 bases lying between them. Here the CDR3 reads CASSLGAWATNEKLFF. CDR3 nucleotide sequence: TGTGCCAGTAGCCTGGGGGCTTGGGCGACTAATGAAAAACTGTTTTTT. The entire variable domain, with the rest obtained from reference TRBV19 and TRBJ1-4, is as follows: DGGITQSPKYLFRKEGQNVTLSCEQNLNHDAMYWYRQDPGQGLRLIYYSQIVNDFQKGDIAEGYSVSREKKESFPLTVTSAQKNPTAFYLCASSLGAWATNEKLFFGSGTQLSVL.

DNA for the CDR3: TGTGCCAGCAGCGAGGACAGTAAAAACATTCAGTACTTC. Residues: CASSEDSKNIQYF. V usage is TRBV2 and J usage is TRBJ2-4; D perhaps matches TRBD1 (6 bases). Germline V CDR1 and CDR2: SNHLY, FYNNEI. This CDR3 is built from 13 residues. Trimming shortened V by 6 bases and J by 4 bases, and 10 bases separated the two germline ends. The variable domain in full, with the rest retrieved from reference TRBV2 and TRBJ2-4, is EPEVTQTPSHQVTQMGQEVILRCVPISNHLYFYWYRQILGQKVEFLVSFYNNEISEKSEIFDDQFSVERPDGSNFTLKIRSTKLEDSAMYFCASSEDSKNIQYFGAGTRLSVL.